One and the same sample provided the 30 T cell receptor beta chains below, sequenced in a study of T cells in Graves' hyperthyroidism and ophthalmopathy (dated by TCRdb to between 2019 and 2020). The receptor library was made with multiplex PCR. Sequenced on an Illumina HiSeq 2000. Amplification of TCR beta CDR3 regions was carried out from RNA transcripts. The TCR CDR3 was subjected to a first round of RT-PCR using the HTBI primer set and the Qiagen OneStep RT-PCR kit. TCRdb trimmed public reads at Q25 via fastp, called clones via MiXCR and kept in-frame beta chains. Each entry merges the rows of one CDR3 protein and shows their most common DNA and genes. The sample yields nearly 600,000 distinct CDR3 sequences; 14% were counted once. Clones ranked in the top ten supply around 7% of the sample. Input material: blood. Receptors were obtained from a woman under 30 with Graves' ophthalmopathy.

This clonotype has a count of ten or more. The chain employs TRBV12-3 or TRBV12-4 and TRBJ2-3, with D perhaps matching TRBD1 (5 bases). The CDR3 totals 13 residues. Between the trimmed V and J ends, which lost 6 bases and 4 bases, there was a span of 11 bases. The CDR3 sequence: CASRPTGPDTQYF. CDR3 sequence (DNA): TGTGCCAGCAGACCCACAGGACCAGATACGCAGTATTTT.

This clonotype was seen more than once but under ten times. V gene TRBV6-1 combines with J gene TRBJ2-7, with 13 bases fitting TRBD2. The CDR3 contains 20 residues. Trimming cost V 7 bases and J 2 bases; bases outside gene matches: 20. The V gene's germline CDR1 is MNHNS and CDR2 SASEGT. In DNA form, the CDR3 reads TGTGCCAGCAATCCCGGGGTTCAGGCGGGACTAGCGGGACGGGCCTACGAGCAGTACTTC. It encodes CASNPGVQAGLAGRAYEQYF.

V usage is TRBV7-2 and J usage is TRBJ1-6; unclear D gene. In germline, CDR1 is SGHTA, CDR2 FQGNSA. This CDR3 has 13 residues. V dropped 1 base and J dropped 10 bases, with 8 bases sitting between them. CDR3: CASSLEGRSPLHF. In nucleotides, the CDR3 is TGTGCCAGCAGCTTAGAGGGAAGGTCACCCCTCCACTTT. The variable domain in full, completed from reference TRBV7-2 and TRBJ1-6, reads GAGVSQSPSNKVTEKGKDVELRCDPISGHTALYWYRQSLGQGLEFLIYFQGNSAPDKSGLPSDRFSAERTGGSVSTLTIQRTQQEDSAVYLCASSLEGRSPLHFGNGTRLTVT.

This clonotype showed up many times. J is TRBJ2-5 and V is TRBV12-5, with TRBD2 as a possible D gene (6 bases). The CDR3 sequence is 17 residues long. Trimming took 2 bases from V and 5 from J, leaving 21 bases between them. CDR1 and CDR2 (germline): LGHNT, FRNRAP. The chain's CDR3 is CASGLSRTTTLPETQYF. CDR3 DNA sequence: TGTGCTAGTGGTTTGTCCCGGACTACCACCCTACCTGAGACCCAGTACTTC. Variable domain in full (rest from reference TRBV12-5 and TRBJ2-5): DARVTQTPRHKVTEMGQEVTMRCQPILGHNTVFWYRQTMMQGLELLAYFRNRAPLDDSGMPKDRFSAEMPDATLATLKIQPSEPRDSAVYFCASGLSRTTTLPETQYFGPGTRLLVL.

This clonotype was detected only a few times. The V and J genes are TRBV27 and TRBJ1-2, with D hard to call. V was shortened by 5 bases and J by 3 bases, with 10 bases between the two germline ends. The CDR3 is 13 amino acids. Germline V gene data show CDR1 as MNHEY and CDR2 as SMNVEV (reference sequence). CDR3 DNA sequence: TGTGCCAGCAGTAACCCAGGATACTATGGCTACACCTTC. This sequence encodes CASSNPGYYGYTF.

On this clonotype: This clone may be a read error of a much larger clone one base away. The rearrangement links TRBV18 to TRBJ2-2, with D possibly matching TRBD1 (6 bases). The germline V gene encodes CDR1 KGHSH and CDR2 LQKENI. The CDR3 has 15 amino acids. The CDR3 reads CASSSGTTNTEELFF. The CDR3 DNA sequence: TGTGCCAGCTCATCCGGGACAACGAACACCGAGGAGCTGTTTTTT. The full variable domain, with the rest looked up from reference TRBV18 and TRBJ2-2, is NAGVMQNPRHLVRRRGQEARLRCSPMKGHSHVYWYRQLPEEGLKFMVYLQKENIIDESGMPKERFSAEFPKEGPSILRIQQVVRGDSAAYFCASSSGTTNTEELFFGEGSRLTVL.

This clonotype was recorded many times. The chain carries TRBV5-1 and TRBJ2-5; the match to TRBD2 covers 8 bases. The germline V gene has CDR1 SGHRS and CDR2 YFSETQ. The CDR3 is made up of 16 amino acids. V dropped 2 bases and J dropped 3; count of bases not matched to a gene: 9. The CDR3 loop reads CASSFGSGGPEETQYF. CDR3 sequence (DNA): TGCGCCAGCAGCTTTGGATCGGGAGGGCCGGAAGAGACCCAGTACTTC. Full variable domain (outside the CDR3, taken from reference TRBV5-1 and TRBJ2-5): KAGVTQTPRYLIKTRGQQVTLSCSPISGHRSVSWYQQTPGQGLQFLFEYFSETQRNKGNFPGRFSGRQFSNSRSEMNVSTLELGDSALYLCASSFGSGGPEETQYFGPGTRLLVL.

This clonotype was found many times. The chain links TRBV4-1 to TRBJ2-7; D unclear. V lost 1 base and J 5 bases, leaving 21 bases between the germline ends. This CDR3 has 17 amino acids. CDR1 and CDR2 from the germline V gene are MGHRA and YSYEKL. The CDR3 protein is CASSQGPLNEWSDEQYF. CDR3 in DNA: TGCGCCAGCAGCCAAGGGCCCCTAAACGAATGGTCTGACGAGCAGTACTTC.

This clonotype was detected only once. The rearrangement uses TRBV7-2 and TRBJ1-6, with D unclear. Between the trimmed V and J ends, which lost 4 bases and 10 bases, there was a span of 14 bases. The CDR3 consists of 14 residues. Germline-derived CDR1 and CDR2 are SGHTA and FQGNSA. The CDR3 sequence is CASSSGLVGSPLHF. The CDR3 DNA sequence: TGTGCCAGCAGCTCAGGTCTGGTGGGGTCACCCCTCCACTTT.

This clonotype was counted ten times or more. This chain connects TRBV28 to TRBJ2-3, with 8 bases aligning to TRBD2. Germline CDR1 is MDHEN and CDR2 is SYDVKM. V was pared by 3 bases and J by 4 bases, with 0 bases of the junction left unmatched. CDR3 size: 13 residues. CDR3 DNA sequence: TGTGCCAGCAGTTTGACTAGCGCAGATACGCAGTATTTT. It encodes CASSLTSADTQYF.

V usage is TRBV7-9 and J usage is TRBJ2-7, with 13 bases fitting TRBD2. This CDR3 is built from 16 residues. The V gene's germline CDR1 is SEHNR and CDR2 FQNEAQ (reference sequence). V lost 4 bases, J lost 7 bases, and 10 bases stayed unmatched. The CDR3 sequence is CASSSTSGRPPREQYF. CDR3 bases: TGTGCCAGCAGCTCGACTAGCGGGAGGCCTCCAAGGGAGCAGTACTTC.

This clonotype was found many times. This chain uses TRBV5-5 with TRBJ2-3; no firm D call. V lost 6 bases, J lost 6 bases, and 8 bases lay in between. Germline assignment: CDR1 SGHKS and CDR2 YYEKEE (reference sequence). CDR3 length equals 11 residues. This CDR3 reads CASTRLDTQYF. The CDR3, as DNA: TGTGCCAGCACGCGGCTGGATACGCAGTATTTT.

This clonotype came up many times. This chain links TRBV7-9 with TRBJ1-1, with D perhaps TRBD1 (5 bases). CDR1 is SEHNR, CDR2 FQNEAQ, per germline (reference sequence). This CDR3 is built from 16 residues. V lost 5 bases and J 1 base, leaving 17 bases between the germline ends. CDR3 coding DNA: TGTGCCAGCAGCCTTCGGGACCTCTCGGGGAACACTGAAGCTTTCTTT. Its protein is CASSLRDLSGNTEAFF.

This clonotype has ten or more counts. DNA of the CDR3: TGTGCCAGCAGCTTCTCAGGTAGTTCCTACGAGCAGTACTTC. This gives the protein CASSFSGSSYEQYF. This chain connects TRBV7-9 to TRBJ2-7; D not resolved. Deletions cut 3 bases from V and 1 base from J, with 10 bases between. Germline CDR1 SEHNR, CDR2 FQNEAQ (reference sequence). The CDR3 loop spans 14 amino acids.

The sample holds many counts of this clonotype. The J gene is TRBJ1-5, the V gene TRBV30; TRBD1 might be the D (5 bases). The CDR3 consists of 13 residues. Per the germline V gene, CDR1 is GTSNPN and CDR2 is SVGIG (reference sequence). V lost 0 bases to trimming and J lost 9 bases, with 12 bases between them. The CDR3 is CAWSVAATGPQHF. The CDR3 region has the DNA TGTGCCTGGAGTGTAGCAGCCACAGGGCCCCAGCATTTT.

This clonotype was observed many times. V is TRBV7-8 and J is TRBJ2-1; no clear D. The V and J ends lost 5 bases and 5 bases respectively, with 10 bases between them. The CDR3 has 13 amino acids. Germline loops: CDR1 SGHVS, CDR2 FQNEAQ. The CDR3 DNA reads TGTGCCAGCAGCCGTCCTCCCGACAATGAGCAGTTCTTC. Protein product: CASSRPPDNEQFF.

DNA of the CDR3: TGTGCCTGGAGTTCACAGGGGGCAGCTGGCTACACCTTC. Amino acid sequence: CAWSSQGAAGYTF. The rearrangement links TRBV30 to TRBJ1-2, with 9 bases matching TRBD1. Trimming removed 2 bases from V and 7 bases from J; junction bases left unmatched: 5. The CDR3 loop spans 13 amino acids. CDR1 is GTSNPN and CDR2 is SVGIG in the germline V gene (reference sequence).

This chain's CDR3 is CAWRVTASYEQYF. As DNA, the CDR3 is TGTGCCTGGAGGGTGACAGCCTCCTACGAGCAGTACTTC. The chain recombines TRBV30 with TRBJ2-7; D may be TRBD1 (5 bases). Per the germline V gene, CDR1 is GTSNPN and CDR2 is SVGIG (reference sequence). The CDR3 runs to 13 residues. Between the trimmed V and J ends, which lost 3 bases and 0 bases, there was a span of 9 bases.

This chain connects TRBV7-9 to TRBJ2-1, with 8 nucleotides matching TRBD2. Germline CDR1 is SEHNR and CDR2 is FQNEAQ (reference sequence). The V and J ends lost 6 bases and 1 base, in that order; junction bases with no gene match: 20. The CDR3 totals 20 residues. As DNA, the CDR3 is TGTGCCAGCAGTTCCCAGGGGACACCCGGGACTAGGCCGTCCTACAATGAGCAGTTCTTC. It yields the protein CASSSQGTPGTRPSYNEQFF.

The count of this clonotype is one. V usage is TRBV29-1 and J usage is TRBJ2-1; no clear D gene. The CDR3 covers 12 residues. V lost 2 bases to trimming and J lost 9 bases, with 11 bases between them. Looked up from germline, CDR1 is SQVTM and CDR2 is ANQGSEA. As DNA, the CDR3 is TGCAGCGTTGAACCGCACATGGGTGAGCAGTTCTTC. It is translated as CSVEPHMGEQFF.

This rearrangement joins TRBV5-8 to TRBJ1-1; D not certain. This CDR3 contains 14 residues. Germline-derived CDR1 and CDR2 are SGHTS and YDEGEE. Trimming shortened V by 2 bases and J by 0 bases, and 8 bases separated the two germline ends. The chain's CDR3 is CASSLYHVNTEAFF. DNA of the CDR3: TGTGCCAGCAGCTTATACCACGTGAACACTGAAGCTTTCTTT.

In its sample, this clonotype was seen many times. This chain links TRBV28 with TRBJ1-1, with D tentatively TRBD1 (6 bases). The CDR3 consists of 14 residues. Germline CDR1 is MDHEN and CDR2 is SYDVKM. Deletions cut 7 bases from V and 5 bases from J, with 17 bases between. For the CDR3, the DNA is TGTGCCAGCAACAATAAAGGGGGGGGTACTGAAGCTTTCTTT. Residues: CASNNKGGGTEAFF. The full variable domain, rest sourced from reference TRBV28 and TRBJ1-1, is DVKVTQSSRYLVKRTGEKVFLECVQDMDHENMFWYRQDPGLGLRLIYFSYDVKMKEKGDIPEGYSVSREKKERFSLILESASTNQTSMYLCASNNKGGGTEAFFGQGTRLTVV.

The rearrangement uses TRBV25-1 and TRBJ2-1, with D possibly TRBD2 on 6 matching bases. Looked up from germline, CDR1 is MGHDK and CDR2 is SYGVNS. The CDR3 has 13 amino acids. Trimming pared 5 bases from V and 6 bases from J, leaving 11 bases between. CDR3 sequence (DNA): TGTGCCAGCAGTACGGGGACTTCCAATGAGCAGTTCTTC. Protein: CASSTGTSNEQFF.

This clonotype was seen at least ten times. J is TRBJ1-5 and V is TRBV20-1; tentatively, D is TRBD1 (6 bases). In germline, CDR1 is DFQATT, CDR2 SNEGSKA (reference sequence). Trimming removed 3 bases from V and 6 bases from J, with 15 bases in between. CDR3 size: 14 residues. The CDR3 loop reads CSASRTGYRQPQHF. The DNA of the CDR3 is TGCAGTGCTAGCCGAACAGGGTATCGTCAGCCCCAGCATTTT.

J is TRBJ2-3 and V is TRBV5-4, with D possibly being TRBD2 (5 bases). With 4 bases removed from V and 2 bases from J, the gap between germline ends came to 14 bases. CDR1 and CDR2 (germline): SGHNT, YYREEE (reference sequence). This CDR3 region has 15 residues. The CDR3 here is CASSPGDSATDTQYF. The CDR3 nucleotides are TGTGCCAGCAGCCCGGGTGATAGCGCCACAGATACGCAGTATTTT.

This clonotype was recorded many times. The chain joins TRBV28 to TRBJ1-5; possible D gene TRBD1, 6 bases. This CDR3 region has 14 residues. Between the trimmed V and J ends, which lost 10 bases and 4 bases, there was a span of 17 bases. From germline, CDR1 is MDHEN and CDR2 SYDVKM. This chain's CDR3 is CAINSWTVNQPQHF. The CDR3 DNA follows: TGTGCCATTAACAGCTGGACAGTTAATCAGCCCCAGCATTTT.

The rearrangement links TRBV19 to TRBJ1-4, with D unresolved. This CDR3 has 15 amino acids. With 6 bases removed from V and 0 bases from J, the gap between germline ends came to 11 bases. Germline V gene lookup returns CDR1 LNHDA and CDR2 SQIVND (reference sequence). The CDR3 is CASSLYFATNEKLFF. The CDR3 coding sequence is TGTGCCAGTAGCCTATACTTCGCAACTAATGAAAAACTGTTTTTT.

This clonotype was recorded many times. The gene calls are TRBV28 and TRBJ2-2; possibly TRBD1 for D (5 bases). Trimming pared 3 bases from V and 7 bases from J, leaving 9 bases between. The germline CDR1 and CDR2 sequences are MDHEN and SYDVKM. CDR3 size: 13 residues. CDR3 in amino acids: CASSLLGDGELFF. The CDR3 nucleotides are TGTGCCAGCAGTTTGCTAGGGGACGGGGAGCTGTTTTTT.

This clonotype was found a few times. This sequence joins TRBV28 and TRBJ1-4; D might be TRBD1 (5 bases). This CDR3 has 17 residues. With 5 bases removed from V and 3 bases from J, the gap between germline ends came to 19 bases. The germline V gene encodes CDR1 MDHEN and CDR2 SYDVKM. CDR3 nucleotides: TGTGCCAGCAGTCCCCCCGATCAGGGCCTGTCTAATGAAAAACTGTTTTTT. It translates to CASSPPDQGLSNEKLFF.

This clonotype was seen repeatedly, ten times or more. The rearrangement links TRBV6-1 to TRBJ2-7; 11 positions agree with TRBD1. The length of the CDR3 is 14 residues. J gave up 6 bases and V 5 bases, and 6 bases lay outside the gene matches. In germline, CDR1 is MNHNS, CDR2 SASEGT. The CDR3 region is CASSRTGGLSEQYF. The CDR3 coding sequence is TGTGCCAGCAGTCGGACAGGGGGCCTTTCCGAGCAGTACTTC.